This T cell receptor beta chain was profiled in a study of shared clonotypes between healthy human individuals. Study overall: Plates per donor: three CD4 naive, three CD4 memory, two CD8 naive, one CD8 memory. Study conclusions and caveats: As a rule, naive subsets had a larger estimated richness than memory subsets.

As defined, naive CD8 cells were CD45RO-negative and positively selected for CCR7, with terminally differentiated effector memory CD45RA+ cells excluded. Trimming stripped 5 bases from V and 4 bases from J, with 17 bases between. Germline CDR1 SEHNR, CDR2 FQNEAQ (reference sequence). The CDR3 consists of 15 residues. Points on this clone: No antigen is known for it.

In the authors' workflow: In the immunoSEQ data, sequences were junction-only and lacked quality scores, so filtering differed. Produced via immunoSEQ multiplex PCR; TCRdb's table is partial and in-frame only. D and trimming come from the DNA, and the V and J calls and clone size come from that table. The table records about 870,000 clones, around 93% of them present only once. This TCR was sampled from a man aged 25-40 years in good health. The chain links TRBV7-9 to TRBJ1-2; tentatively, D is TRBD1 (6 bases). What was sequenced was naive CD8+ T cells sorted from blood. The CDR3 nucleotides read TGTGCCAGCAGCGAGACGGACAGTCTCTTCTATGGCTACACCTTC. This translates into CASSETDSLFYGYTF. The variable domain in full, completed from reference TRBV7-9 and TRBJ1-2, reads DTGVSQNPRHKITKRGQNVTFRCDPISEHNRLYWYRQTLGQGPEFLTYFQNEAQLEKSRLLSDRFSAERPKGSFSTLEIQRTEQGDSAMYLCASSETDSLFYGYTFGSGTRLTVV.